The clone carrying this T cell receptor beta chain was found a few times. Its specificity is not known. The data were taken from a study of T cells after yellow fever vaccination. Study-wide results and caveats: Most primary-vaccination clones reappeared after the booster (around 95% CD4, 88% CD8). Few clonotypes appeared in both CD4 and CD8 compartments.

UMIs were added to TCR cDNA along with a universal primer site when it was made by 5'RACE template switching. MiXCR, applied by TCRdb to the 5' RACE reads, yields one record per CDR3 protein. This sample carries around 330,000 distinct CDR3 sequences, approximately 3.9% of them seen once, and the ten largest clones take less than 25%. The specimen comprised PBMCs, sampled on the day of the yellow fever booster vaccination. The clonotype was recovered from a man aged 18 to 30 who received the YFV17D yellow fever vaccine.

As DNA, the CDR3 is TGTGCCAGCAGTGACCCGAAGGGGGGACACTATGGCTACACCTTC. It encodes CASSDPKGGHYGYTF. The rearrangement uses TRBV6-4 and TRBJ1-2; perhaps TRBD1 as D (6 bases). CDR1 and CDR2 (germline): MRHNA, SNTAGT. The V and J ends lost 2 bases and 3 bases respectively, with 13 bases between them. The CDR3 has 15 amino acids.